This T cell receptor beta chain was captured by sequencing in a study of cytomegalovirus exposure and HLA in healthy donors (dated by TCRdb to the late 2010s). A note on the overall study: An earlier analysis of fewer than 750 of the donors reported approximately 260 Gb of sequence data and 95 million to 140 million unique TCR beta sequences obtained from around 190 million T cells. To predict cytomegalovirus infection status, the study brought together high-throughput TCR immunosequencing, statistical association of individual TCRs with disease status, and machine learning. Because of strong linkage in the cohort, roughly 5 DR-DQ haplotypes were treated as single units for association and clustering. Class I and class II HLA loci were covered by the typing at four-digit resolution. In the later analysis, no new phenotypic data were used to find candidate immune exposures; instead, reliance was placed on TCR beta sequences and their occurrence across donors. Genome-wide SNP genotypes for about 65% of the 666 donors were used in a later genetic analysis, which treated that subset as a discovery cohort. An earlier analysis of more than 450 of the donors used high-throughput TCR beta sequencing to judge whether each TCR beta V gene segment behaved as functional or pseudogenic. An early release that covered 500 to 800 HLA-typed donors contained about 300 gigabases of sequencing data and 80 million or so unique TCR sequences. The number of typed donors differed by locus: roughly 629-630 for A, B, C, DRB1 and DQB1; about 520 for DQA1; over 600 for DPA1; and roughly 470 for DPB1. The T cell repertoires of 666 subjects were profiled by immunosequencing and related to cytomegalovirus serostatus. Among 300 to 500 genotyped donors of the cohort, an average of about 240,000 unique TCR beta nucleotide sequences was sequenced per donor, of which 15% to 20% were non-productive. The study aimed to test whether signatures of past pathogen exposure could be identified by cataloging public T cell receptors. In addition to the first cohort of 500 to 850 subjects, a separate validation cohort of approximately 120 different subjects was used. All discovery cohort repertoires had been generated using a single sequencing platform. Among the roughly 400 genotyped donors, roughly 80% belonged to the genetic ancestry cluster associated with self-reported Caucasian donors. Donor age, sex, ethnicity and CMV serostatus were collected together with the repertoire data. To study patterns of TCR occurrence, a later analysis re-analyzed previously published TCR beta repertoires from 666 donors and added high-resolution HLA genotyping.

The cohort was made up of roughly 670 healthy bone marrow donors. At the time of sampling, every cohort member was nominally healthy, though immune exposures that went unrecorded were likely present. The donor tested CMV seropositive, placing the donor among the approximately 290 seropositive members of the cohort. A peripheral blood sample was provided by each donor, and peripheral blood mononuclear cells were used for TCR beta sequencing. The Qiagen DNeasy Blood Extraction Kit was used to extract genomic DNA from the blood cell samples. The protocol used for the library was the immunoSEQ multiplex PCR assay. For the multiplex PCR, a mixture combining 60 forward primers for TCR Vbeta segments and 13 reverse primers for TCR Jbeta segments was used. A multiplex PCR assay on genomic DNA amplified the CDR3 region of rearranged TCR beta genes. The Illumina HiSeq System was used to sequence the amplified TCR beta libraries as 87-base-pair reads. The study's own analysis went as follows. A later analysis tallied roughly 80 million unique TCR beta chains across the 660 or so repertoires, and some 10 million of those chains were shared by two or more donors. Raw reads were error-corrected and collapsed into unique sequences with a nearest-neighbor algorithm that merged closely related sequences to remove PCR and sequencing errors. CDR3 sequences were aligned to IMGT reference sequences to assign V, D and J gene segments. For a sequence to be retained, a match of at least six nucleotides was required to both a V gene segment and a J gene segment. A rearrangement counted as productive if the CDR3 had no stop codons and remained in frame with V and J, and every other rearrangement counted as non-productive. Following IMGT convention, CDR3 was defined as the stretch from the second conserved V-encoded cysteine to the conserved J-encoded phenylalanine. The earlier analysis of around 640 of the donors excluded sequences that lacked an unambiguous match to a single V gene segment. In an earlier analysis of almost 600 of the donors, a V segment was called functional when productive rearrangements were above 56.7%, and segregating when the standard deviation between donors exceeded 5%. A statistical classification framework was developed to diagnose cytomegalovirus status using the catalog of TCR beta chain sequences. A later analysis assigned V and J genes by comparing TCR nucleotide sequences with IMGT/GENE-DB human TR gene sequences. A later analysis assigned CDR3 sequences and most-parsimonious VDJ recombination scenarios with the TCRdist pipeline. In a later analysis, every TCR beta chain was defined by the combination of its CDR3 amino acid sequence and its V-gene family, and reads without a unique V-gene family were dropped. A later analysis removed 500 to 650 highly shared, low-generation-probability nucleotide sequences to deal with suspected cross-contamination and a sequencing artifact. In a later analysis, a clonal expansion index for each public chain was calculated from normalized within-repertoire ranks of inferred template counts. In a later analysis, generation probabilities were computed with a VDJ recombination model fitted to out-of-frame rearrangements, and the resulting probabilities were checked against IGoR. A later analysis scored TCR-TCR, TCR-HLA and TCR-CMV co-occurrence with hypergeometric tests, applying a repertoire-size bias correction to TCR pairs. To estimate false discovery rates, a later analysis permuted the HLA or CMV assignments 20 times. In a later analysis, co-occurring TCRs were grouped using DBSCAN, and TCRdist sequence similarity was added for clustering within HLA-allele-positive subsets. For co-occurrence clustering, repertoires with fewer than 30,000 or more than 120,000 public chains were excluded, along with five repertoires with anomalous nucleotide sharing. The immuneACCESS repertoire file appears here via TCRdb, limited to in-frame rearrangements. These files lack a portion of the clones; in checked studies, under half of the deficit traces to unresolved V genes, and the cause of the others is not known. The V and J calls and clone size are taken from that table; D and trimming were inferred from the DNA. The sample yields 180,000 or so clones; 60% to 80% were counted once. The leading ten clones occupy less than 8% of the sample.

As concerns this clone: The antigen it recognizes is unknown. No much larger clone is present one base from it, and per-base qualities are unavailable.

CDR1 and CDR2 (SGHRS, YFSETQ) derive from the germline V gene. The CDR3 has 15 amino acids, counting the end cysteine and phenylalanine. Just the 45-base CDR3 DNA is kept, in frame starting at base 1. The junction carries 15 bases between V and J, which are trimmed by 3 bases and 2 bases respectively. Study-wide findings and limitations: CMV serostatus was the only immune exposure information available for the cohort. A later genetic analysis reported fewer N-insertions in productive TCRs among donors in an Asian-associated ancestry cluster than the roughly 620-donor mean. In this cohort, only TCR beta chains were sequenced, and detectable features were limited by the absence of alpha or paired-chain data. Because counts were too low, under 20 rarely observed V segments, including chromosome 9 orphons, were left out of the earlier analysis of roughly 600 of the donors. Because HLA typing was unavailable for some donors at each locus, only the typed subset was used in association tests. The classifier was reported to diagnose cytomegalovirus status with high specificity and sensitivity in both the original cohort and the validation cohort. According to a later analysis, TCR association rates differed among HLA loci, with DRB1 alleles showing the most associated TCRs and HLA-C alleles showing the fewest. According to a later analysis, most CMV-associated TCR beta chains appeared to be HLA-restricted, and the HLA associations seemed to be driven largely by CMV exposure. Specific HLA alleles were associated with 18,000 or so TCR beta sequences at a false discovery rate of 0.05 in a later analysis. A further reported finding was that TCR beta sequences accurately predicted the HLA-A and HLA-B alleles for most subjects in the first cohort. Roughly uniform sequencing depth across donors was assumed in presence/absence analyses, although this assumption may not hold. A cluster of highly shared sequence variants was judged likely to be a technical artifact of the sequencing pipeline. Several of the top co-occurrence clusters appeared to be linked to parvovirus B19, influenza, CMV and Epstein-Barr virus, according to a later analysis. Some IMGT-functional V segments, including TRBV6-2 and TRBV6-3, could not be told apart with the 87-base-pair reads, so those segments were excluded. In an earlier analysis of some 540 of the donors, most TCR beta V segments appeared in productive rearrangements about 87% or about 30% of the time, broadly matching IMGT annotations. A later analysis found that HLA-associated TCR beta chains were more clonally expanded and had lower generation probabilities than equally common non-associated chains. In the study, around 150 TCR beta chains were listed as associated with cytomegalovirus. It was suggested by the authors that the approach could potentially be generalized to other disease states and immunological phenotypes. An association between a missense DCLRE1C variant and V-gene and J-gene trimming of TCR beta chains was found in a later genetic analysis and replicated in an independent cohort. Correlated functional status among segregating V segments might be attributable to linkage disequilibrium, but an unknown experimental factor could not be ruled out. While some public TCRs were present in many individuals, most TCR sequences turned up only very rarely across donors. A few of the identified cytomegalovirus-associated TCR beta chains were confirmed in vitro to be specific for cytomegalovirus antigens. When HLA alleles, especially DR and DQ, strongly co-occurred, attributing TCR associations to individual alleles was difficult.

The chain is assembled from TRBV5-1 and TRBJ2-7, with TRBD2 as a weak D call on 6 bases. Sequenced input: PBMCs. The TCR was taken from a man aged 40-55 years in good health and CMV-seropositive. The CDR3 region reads CASSSGDTGAYEQYF. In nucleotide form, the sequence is TGCGCCAGCAGCTCGGGGGATACAGGCGCCTACGAGCAGTACTTC.